This T cell receptor (beta chain) is drawn from a study of cytomegalovirus exposure and HLA in healthy donors. General study results and limits: HLA alleles showed associations with fewer than 20,000 TCR beta sequences in a later analysis, at a 0.05 false discovery rate. Investigators reported 150 to 200 TCR beta chains as tied to cytomegalovirus.

For this clone: Its specificity is not known.

The germline V gene has CDR1 SEHNR and CDR2 FQNEAQ (reference sequence). The length of the CDR3 is 16 residues. Vbeta (60) and Jbeta (13) primers were used in the PCR. TCRdb's copy holds only in-frame clones and misses some; the assay was immunoSEQ multiplex PCR. The sample records 120,000 to 150,000 clones, 55% to 80% being singletons. Sequencing was performed on PBMCs. The clonotype comes from a human donor in good health. The chain has TRBV7-9 and TRBJ2-5; TRBD2 matches at 9 bases. The closer fit of TRBJ2-7 to the DNA end suggests the J call may be wrong. DNA of the CDR3: TGTGCCAGCAGCTTAGTGGTAGGGAGTAGCGGGAGCGAGCAGTACTTC. As protein: CASSLVVGSSGSEQYF.